The T cell receptor (beta chain) described here comes from a study of regulatory T cells in long-lasting Graves disease. Findings of the study overall: Repertoires from persistent disease leaned toward TRBV28, TRBJ1-2 and TRBJ2-5.

Documented time point: persistent/refractory GD, antithyroid drugs over 5 years with positive TRAb. Following extraction of RNA from PBMCs, that RNA was used to make the TCR library. CDR3 length equals 17 residues. Germline-derived CDR1 and CDR2 are SQVTM and ANQGSEA. Trimming stripped 1 base from V and 0 bases from J, with 19 bases between. This clonotype was found a few times. The antigen is undetermined. iRepertoire HTBI primers and Arm-PCR of CDR3 regions built TCR beta libraries. A single record per CDR3 protein comes from TCRdb applying MiXCR to the multiplex PCR reads. The sample includes 400,000 or so distinct CDR3 sequences, 20% of them seen just once.

The material sequenced was peripheral blood mononuclear cells (PBMCs), taken when the disease was refractory, from a patient treated with antithyroid drugs. This receptor was identified in a female donor with Graves disease. This sequence joins TRBV29-1 and TRBJ2-7; D possibly uses TRBD1 or TRBD2 (5 bases each). This chain's CDR3 is CSVEGTLSGLTSYEQYF. The DNA of the CDR3 is TGCAGCGTTGAAGGAACCCTCTCGGGGCTGACCTCCTACGAGCAGTACTTC.